This T cell receptor beta chain was sequenced during a study of T cell changes during pregnancy in multiple sclerosis. The V gene's germline CDR1 is LNHNV and CDR2 YYDKDF (reference sequence). The CDR3 runs to 14 residues. Trimming took 1 base from V and 8 from J, leaving 14 bases between them. Data came from immunoSEQ multiplex PCR; TCRdb stores just in-frame clones and leaves some out. The data hold about 40,000 clones, with around 94% observed a single time. This receptor was taken from a female donor with multiple sclerosis, enrolled in a pregnancy study. V and J are TRBV15 and TRBJ1-2; D unclear. This specimen was CD8+ T cells from peripheral blood mononuclear cells, taken in the third trimester of pregnancy. The CDR3 here is CATSRAKEIWGYTF. In DNA form, the CDR3 reads TGTGCCACCAGCAGAGCTAAAGAAATTTGGGGCTACACCTTC.